The 21 T cell receptor beta chains below come from one sample, sequenced in a study of graft-versus-host responses after intestinal transplantation. Processing of graft tissue released intraepithelial and lamina propria lymphocytes. The assay was immunoSEQ multiplex PCR, and TCRdb's table has in-frame clones only and misses some. The sample lists approximately 16,000 clones; 70% were seen once. The specimen was ileum tissue, collected around 770 days after intestinal transplantation. The receptors come from a human patient who received an intestinal transplant, so some T cells may come from the graft donor.

The table lists this clone with a few counts. The V call is TRBV4-1, the J call TRBJ1-1; 7 nucleotides match TRBD1. The trim removed 4 bases at V and 6 bases at J, leaving 11 bases unmatched. The CDR3 has 15 amino acids. Germline-derived CDR1 and CDR2 are MGHRA and YSYEKL. In DNA form, the CDR3 reads TGCGCCAGCAGCCCCAGAGACAGGGCGACGGCTGAAGCTTTCTTT. Residues: CASSPRDRATAEAFF.

V usage is TRBV16 and J usage is TRBJ2-3; 12 bases are shared with TRBD2. This CDR3 region has 19 residues. Unmatched junction bases numbered 7, after V lost 0 bases and J lost 0 bases. The germline gives CDR1 KGHSY, CDR2 FQNENV. The CDR3, as DNA: TGTGCCAGCAGCCAATCTTGGACTAGCGGGACCAAAAGCACAGATACGCAGTATTTT. Its protein product is CASSQSWTSGTKSTDTQYF.

This clone occurred a few times. J is TRBJ2-1 and V is TRBV5-5; TRBD1 matches 7 bases. This CDR3 contains 14 residues. V lost 5 bases and J lost 3; bases outside the gene matches: 5. The germline gives CDR1 SGHKS, CDR2 YYEKEE (reference sequence). Here the CDR3 reads CASSPGQLYNEQFF. The DNA of the CDR3 is TGTGCCAGCAGTCCGGGACAGCTCTACAATGAGCAGTTCTTC. Using reference TRBV5-5 and TRBJ2-1 for the parts outside the CDR3, the full variable domain is DAGVTQSPTHLIKTRGQQVTLRCSPISGHKSVSWYQQVLGQGPQFIFQYYEKEERGRGNFPDRFSARQFPNYSSELNVNALLLGDSALYLCASSPGQLYNEQFFGPGTRLTVL.

This chain connects TRBV5-1 to TRBJ2-5; 7 positions agree with TRBD2. The CDR3 has 16 amino acids. V lost 4 bases, J lost 2 bases, and 11 bases stayed unmatched. Germline loops: CDR1 SGHRS, CDR2 YFSETQ. The CDR3 DNA follows: TGCGCCAGCAGCCCCCGATTAGCGGGTGTTCAAGAGACCCAGTACTTC. Its translation is CASSPRLAGVQETQYF. Complete variable domain (other parts from reference TRBV5-1 and TRBJ2-5): KAGVTQTPRYLIKTRGQQVTLSCSPISGHRSVSWYQQTPGQGLQFLFEYFSETQRNKGNFPGRFSGRQFSNSRSEMNVSTLELGDSALYLCASSPRLAGVQETQYFGPGTRLLVL.

This clone was seen a handful of times. The genes are TRBV7-9 and TRBJ2-2; TRBD2 might be the D (6 bases). The CDR3 runs 18 residues. Germline V gene sequence: CDR1 SEHNR, CDR2 FQNEAQ (reference sequence). V lost 5 bases to trimming and J lost 8 bases, with 27 bases between them. The CDR3 coding sequence is TGTGCCAGCAGCAGACGAAGGCGGGACGGAGACGATTCGGGGGAGCTGTTTTTT. Its translation is CASSRRRRDGDDSGELFF.

In this sample, this clone turned up once. J is TRBJ1-1 and V is TRBV14, with a weak D call TRBD1 (5 bases). In germline, CDR1 is SGHDN, CDR2 FVKESK. This CDR3 has 15 amino acids. V was clipped by 4 bases and J by 5 bases, with 17 bases between them. In DNA, the CDR3 is TGTGCCAGCAGCCGCATTCAGGGAGCGCGAACTGAAGCTTTCTTT. Protein product: CASSRIQGARTEAFF. The whole variable domain, remainder taken from reference TRBV14 and TRBJ1-1, is EAGVTQFPSHSVIEKGQTVTLRCDPISGHDNLYWYRRVMGKEIKFLLHFVKESKQDESGMPNNRFLAERTGGTYSTLKVQPAELEDSGVYFCASSRIQGARTEAFFGQGTRLTVV.

J is TRBJ2-5 and V is TRBV28, with a tentative D call TRBD2 (5 bases). Germline assignment: CDR1 MDHEN and CDR2 SYDVKM. Trimming cost V 6 bases and J 5 bases, with 10 bases left between them. This CDR3 has 12 amino acids. CDR3 sequence: CASRGSWETQYF. Written as DNA, the CDR3 is TGTGCCAGCAGGGGGAGTTGGGAGACCCAGTACTTC.

The chain carries TRBV29-1 and TRBJ2-3, with TRBD2 matching 7 bases. Germline V gene data show CDR1 as SQVTM and CDR2 as ANQGSEA. The V segment lost 5 bases and the J segment 4 bases; nucleotides outside the gene matches: 6. This CDR3 contains 13 residues. The CDR3 DNA reads TGCAGCGTTTGGGAGGGAAGGGCAGATACGCAGTATTTT. Translation: CSVWEGRADTQYF.

This chain joins TRBV5-4 and TRBJ1-2; D gene unclear. Germline CDR1 is SGHNT and CDR2 is YYREEE (reference sequence). V lost 0 bases and J lost 4, with 7 bases in between. The length of the CDR3 is 13 residues. CDR3 amino acids: CASSLAVGYGYTF. The CDR3, as DNA: TGTGCCAGCAGCTTGGCGGTGGGCTATGGCTACACCTTC.

The rearrangement links TRBV6-6 to TRBJ2-7; a possible D gene is TRBD1 (6 bases). Deletions cut 5 bases from V and 2 bases from J, with 13 bases between. The CDR3 spans 14 residues. The germline CDR1 and CDR2 sequences are MNHNY and SVGAGI (reference sequence). The CDR3 DNA sequence: TGTGCCAGCAGTGCCACAGGGATCGCCTACGAGCAGTACTTC. Its protein product is CASSATGIAYEQYF.

This clone was picked up a small number of times. The rearrangement joins TRBV14 to TRBJ1-2; D not resolved. This CDR3 comprises 13 residues. Germline CDR1 reads SGHDN; CDR2 reads FVKESK. V was shortened by 0 bases and J by 2 bases, with 4 bases between the two germline ends. The CDR3 DNA reads as TGTGCCAGCAGCCAAGATATGAACTATGGCTACACCTTC. Amino acid sequence: CASSQDMNYGYTF.

The chain employs TRBV2 and TRBJ2-5; 13 nucleotides agree with TRBD2. TRBJ2-7 explains the end of the DNA better; the J call may be wrong. This CDR3 spans 14 amino acids. Germline V gene lookup returns CDR1 SNHLY and CDR2 FYNNEI. Written as DNA, the CDR3 is TGTGCCAGCAGGGGACTAGCGGGAAGGTACGAGCAGTACTTC. It codes for CASRGLAGRYEQYF.

The chain joins TRBV7-6 to TRBJ2-2; D gene ambiguous. Germline CDR1 is SGHVS and CDR2 is FNYEAQ. The CDR3 totals 16 residues. Trimming took 5 bases from V and 3 from J, leaving 16 bases between them. The CDR3 nucleotides read TGTGCCAGCAGCCAATCAGCCTCAGGATACACCGGGGAGCTGTTTTTT. Translated: CASSQSASGYTGELFF.

The chain recombines TRBV6-1 with TRBJ2-7; D may be TRBD1 (6 bases). CDR3 size: 14 residues. Deletions cut 3 bases from V and 4 bases from J, with 13 bases between. Germline V gives CDR1 MNHNS, CDR2 SASEGT. The CDR3 DNA follows: TGTGCCAGCAGTGAGTTGGGGGCGAATTACGAGCAGTACTTC. As protein: CASSELGANYEQYF.

The CDR3 region is CASSDRVNYGYTF. CDR3 DNA: TGTGCCAGCAGTGACAGGGTTAACTATGGCTACACCTTC. The chain is built from TRBV2 and TRBJ1-2; maybe TRBD1 (5 bases). CDR1 and CDR2 from the germline V gene are SNHLY and FYNNEI. The V gene lost 3 bases and the J gene lost 1 base, with 6 bases spanning the gap. The CDR3 consists of 13 residues.

This clone turned up a few times. The chain is built from TRBV5-8 and TRBJ1-2; TRBD1 matches at 7 bases. J lost 6 bases, V lost 9 bases, and 8 bases had no gene match. This CDR3 contains 12 residues. Germline CDR1 SGHTS, CDR2 YDEGEE. CDR3 DNA: TGTGCCATAGGGACAGCCATCAATGGCTACACCTTC. It specifies CAIGTAINGYTF.

The V call is TRBV2, the J call TRBJ1-3, with D uncertain. The V and J ends lost 3 bases and 0 bases respectively, with 9 bases between them. This CDR3 comprises 15 residues. Germline V gene sequence: CDR1 SNHLY, CDR2 FYNNEI. The CDR3 reads CASSEGFISGNTIYF. The CDR3 nucleotides are TGTGCCAGCAGTGAGGGGTTCATCTCTGGAAACACCATATATTTT.

This chain joins TRBV5-1 and TRBJ1-1; D call uncertain. V was pared by 0 bases and J by 5 bases, with 11 bases between. The germline CDR1 and CDR2 sequences are SGHRS and YFSETQ. There are 14 residues in the CDR3. CDR3 nucleotides: TGCGCCAGCAGCTTGGAGTCTGTATTGACTGAAGCTTTCTTT. Residues: CASSLESVLTEAFF. The full variable domain, rest sourced from reference TRBV5-1 and TRBJ1-1, is KAGVTQTPRYLIKTRGQQVTLSCSPISGHRSVSWYQQTPGQGLQFLFEYFSETQRNKGNFPGRFSGRQFSNSRSEMNVSTLELGDSALYLCASSLESVLTEAFFGQGTRLTVV.

The J gene is TRBJ2-7, the V gene TRBV6-5, with TRBD1 identical over 10 bases. The CDR3 is 13 amino acids. After removal of 6 bases from V and 7 bases from J, the junction contained 6 bases not matched to a gene. Germline V lookup: CDR1 MNHEY, CDR2 SVGAGI. CDR3 residues: CASRRQGASEQYF. The CDR3 bases are TGTGCCAGCAGAAGACAGGGGGCGAGTGAGCAGTACTTC.

This clone was detected a few times. The V and J genes are TRBV6-1 and TRBJ1-2; 11 bases line up with TRBD1. Germline values: CDR1 MNHNS, CDR2 SASEGT. J gave up 8 bases and V 6 bases, and 8 bases lay outside the gene matches. The CDR3 has 14 residues. CDR3 protein: CASRDRTGGRGYTF. The CDR3 DNA is TGTGCCAGCAGAGACCGGACAGGGGGCAGGGGCTACACCTTC.

The chain employs TRBV19 and TRBJ2-7, with unresolved D. This CDR3 has 14 amino acids. Germline CDR1 is LNHDA and CDR2 is SQIVND (reference sequence). Trimming took 6 bases from V and 3 from J, leaving 15 bases between them. CDR3 loop: CASSPTLDGYEQYF. The CDR3 bases are TGTGCCAGTAGCCCAACACTCGACGGCTACGAGCAGTACTTC.